This record covers a single TCR beta chain. No antigen is known for it. Germline values: CDR1 MDHEN, CDR2 SYDVKM. This CDR3 contains 14 residues. The trim removed 6 bases at V and 4 bases at J, leaving 6 bases unmatched. Vbeta (60) and Jbeta (13) primers were used in the PCR. The method was immunoSEQ multiplex PCR; TCRdb's version includes in-frame clones alone and lacks a portion of them. Among about 97,000 clones listed, less than 80% were seen once. Healthy bone marrow donors made up the cohort. The sample belongs to a study of cytomegalovirus exposure and HLA in healthy donors. Findings of the study overall: In an earlier analysis, productive rearrangement rates for most beta V segments clustered near 87% or 30%. On later analysis, the bulk of CMV-associated TCR beta chains appeared to be HLA-restricted.

The sequence was obtained from a man in his forties in good health and CMV-seronegative. The sample taken for sequencing was PBMCs. The chain has TRBV28 and TRBJ1-2, with 9 bases matching TRBD1. CDR3 protein: CASSTGQGTYGYTF. As DNA, the CDR3 is TGTGCCAGCAGCACGGGACAGGGCACCTATGGCTACACCTTC.